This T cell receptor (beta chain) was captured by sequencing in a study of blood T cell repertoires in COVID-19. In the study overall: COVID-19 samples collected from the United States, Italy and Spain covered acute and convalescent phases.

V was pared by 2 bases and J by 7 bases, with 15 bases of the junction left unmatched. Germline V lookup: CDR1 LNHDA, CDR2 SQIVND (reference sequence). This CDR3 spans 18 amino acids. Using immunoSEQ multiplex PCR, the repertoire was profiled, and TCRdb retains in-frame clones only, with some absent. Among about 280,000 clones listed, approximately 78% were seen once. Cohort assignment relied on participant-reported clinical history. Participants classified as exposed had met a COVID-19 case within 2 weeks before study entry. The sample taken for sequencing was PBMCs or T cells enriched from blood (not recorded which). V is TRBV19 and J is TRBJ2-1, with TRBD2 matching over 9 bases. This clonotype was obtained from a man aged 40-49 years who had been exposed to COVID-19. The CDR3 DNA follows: TGTGCCAGTAGTATATCCGGCCAAAGACTAGCGGCATATAATGAGCAGTTCTTC. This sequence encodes CASSISGQRLAAYNEQFF.